This T cell receptor (beta chain) was captured in a study of identical twins. Germline CDR1 reads DFQATT; CDR2 reads SNEGSKA (reference sequence). Trimming removed 4 bases at V and 4 bases at J, with 14 bases between. The CDR3 is made up of 13 amino acids. TCRdb independently ran MiXCR on the 5' RACE reads; one entry per CDR3 protein. The data contain about 530,000 distinct CDR3 sequences, 20% to 25% of them singletons. This clonotype was seen only a few times. This sample also belongs to another study, concerning yellow fever vaccine responses in identical twins.

The chain recombines TRBV20-1 with TRBJ2-7; D is perhaps TRBD2 (6 bases). The sequence derives from a woman aged 18-29 years in good health. The sample taken for sequencing was CD4+ T cells sorted from blood. The CDR3 nucleotides are TGCAGTGCTAACCGACCCGCGGGGTACGAGCAGTACGTC. This gives the protein CSANRPAGYEQYV.